This entry lists 25 T cell receptor beta chains sequenced from one sample in a study of vaccination effects on CD4 cells after COVID-19. Profiling relied on immunoSEQ multiplex PCR, and the TCRdb table lists in-frame clones only, not all of them. Here the sample spans 55,000 to 75,000 clones, around 76% being singletons. Prior to sequencing, the ViraFEST assay stimulated PBMC with viral peptide pools, which expanded the antigen-specific CD4+ T cells. CD4+ T cells were isolated after around ten days of culture. Neither prior SARS-CoV-2 infection nor positive nucleocapsid antibodies were present in the vaccine recipients. For these TCRs, the target antigens are not known. The starting material was CD4+ T cells from PBMCs cultured with HCoV-NL63 spike peptides, obtained before COVID-19 vaccination. These receptors were taken from a human donor who received a COVID-19 vaccine.

The J gene is TRBJ1-4, the V gene TRBV28, with D possibly being TRBD1 (5 bases). Germline V gene lookup returns CDR1 MDHEN and CDR2 SYDVKM. Between the trimmed V and J ends, which lost 0 bases and 11 bases, there was a span of 13 bases. The CDR3 length is 14 residues. CDR3 region: CASSLWLQEGKLFF. The CDR3 region has the DNA TGTGCCAGCAGTTTATGGCTACAGGAGGGGAAACTGTTTTTT.

The J gene is TRBJ1-2, the V gene TRBV5-4; D gene ambiguous. CDR1 is SGHNT and CDR2 is YYREEE in the germline V gene (reference sequence). The germline V and J ends were trimmed by 2 bases and 4 bases, with 9 bases remaining between them. This CDR3 region has 13 residues. The CDR3, as DNA: TGTGCCAGCAGCTTACCCGGACTCTATGGCTACACCTTC. It encodes CASSLPGLYGYTF.

This clone was detected a few times. The chain combines TRBV15 with TRBJ1-4; perhaps TRBD1 as D (5 bases). Deletions cut 0 bases from V and 4 bases from J, with 9 bases between. CDR1 and CDR2 (germline): LNHNV, YYDKDF (reference sequence). The CDR3 totals 15 residues. The CDR3 DNA reads TGTGCCACCAGCAGAGACCGGGACGTTAATGAAAAACTGTTTTTT. Protein product: CATSRDRDVNEKLFF. Based on the CDR3 plus reference TRBV15 and TRBJ1-4, the full variable domain is DAMVIQNPRYQVTQFGKPVTLSCSQTLNHNVMYWYQQKSSQAPKLLFHYYDKDFNNEADTPDNFQSRRPNTSFCFLDIRSPGLGDTAMYLCATSRDRDVNEKLFFGSGTQLSVL.

The J gene is TRBJ2-1, the V gene TRBV6-2 or TRBV6-3; unclear D gene. Trimming removed 4 bases at V and 1 base at J, with 8 bases between. Germline-derived CDR1 and CDR2 are MNHEY and SVGEGT. This CDR3 is 14 amino acids long. CDR3 residues: CASSLGISYNEQFF. DNA for the CDR3: TGTGCCAGCAGTTTAGGGATTTCCTACAATGAGCAGTTCTTC.

The CDR3 loop is CASSPRWQNTGELFF. The CDR3 bases are TGTGCCAGCAGCCCGAGGTGGCAGAACACCGGGGAGCTGTTTTTT. The V gene is TRBV5-4, the J gene TRBJ2-2; no reliable D call. Per the germline V gene, CDR1 is SGHNT and CDR2 is YYREEE (reference sequence). The germline V and J ends were trimmed by 4 bases and 1 base, with 11 bases remaining between them. The CDR3 spans 15 residues.

This sequence joins TRBV5-6 and TRBJ1-3, with D uncertain. Trimming left V 0 bases short and J 0 bases short, with 4 bases between. This CDR3 spans 14 amino acids. CDR1 is SGHDT and CDR2 is YYEEEE in the germline V gene. The CDR3 DNA is TGTGCCAGCAGCTTGGGAGGCTCTGGAAACACCATATATTTT. Amino acids: CASSLGGSGNTIYF. The complete variable domain, with remaining parts taken from reference TRBV5-6 and TRBJ1-3, reads DAGVTQSPTHLIKTRGQQVTLRCSPKSGHDTVSWYQQALGQGPQFIFQYYEEEERQRGNFPDRFSGHQFPNYSSELNVNALLLGDSALYLCASSLGGSGNTIYFGEGSWLTVV.

This chain links TRBV5-8 with TRBJ2-5; D may be TRBD2 (5 bases). Trimming removed 4 bases at V and 0 bases at J, with 19 bases between. Germline loops: CDR1 SGHTS, CDR2 YDEGEE. The CDR3 is made up of 17 amino acids. CDR3 in DNA: TGTGCCAGCAGCCGAGGGTGGCAGGCCATGTACCAAGAGACCCAGTACTTC. It is translated as CASSRGWQAMYQETQYF. Drawing the rest from reference TRBV5-8 and TRBJ2-5, the complete variable domain is EAGVTQSPTHLIKTRGQQATLRCSPISGHTSVYWYQQALGLGLQFLLWYDEGEERNRGNFPPRFSGRQFPNYSSELNVNALELEDSALYLCASSRGWQAMYQETQYFGPGTRLLVL.

Points on this clone: This sample also contains other DNA sequences that code for the same CDR3. This sequence joins TRBV29-1 and TRBJ2-5, with D perhaps TRBD2 (5 bases). CDR1 is SQVTM, CDR2 ANQGSEA, per germline. V lost 4 bases, J lost 1 base, and 7 bases lay in between. The CDR3 is made up of 12 amino acids. The CDR3 bases are TGCAGCGTTGTCGGACTCCAAGAGACCCAGTACTTC. Protein: CSVVGLQETQYF.

The chain recombines TRBV7-3 with TRBJ2-3; D ambiguous. The CDR3 length is 14 residues. The V end was cut by 2 bases, the J end by 4 bases, with 10 bases between. Germline V lookup: CDR1 SGHTA, CDR2 FQGTGA. The CDR3 sequence is CASSLSRVPDTQYF. The CDR3 DNA reads TGTGCCAGCAGCTTATCCCGGGTTCCAGATACGCAGTATTTT.

V and J are TRBV10-3 and TRBJ2-5; 9 bases fit TRBD2. CDR3 length: 18 amino acids. Per germline, CDR1 ENHRY and CDR2 SYGVKD. Losses at the gene ends were 0 bases for V and 1 base for J; bases not matched to a gene: 9. CDR3 nucleotide sequence: TGTGCCATCAGTGAGTCTCTCCCCAATAGCGGGGGCCAAGAGACCCAGTACTTC. This sequence encodes CAISESLPNSGGQETQYF.

The chain carries TRBV10-3 and TRBJ2-5; D remains ambiguous. The CDR3 is made up of 14 amino acids. V was trimmed by 6 bases and J by 5 bases, leaving 16 bases between them. Germline assignment: CDR1 ENHRY and CDR2 SYGVKD. The CDR3 protein is CAIRDPAGLETQYF. As DNA, the CDR3 is TGTGCCATCAGGGACCCCGCTGGGTTGGAGACCCAGTACTTC.

The chain couples TRBV6-4 to TRBJ1-1, with D hard to call. The CDR3 contains 15 residues. The V end was cut by 4 bases, the J end by 1 base, with 13 bases between. The germline gives CDR1 MRHNA, CDR2 SNTAGT. CDR3: CASSVSRTENTEAFF. Here the CDR3 DNA reads TGTGCCAGCAGTGTCTCGAGGACGGAGAACACTGAAGCTTTCTTT.

This sequence joins TRBV18 and TRBJ1-6, with D tentatively TRBD1 (6 bases). Germline-derived CDR1 and CDR2 are KGHSH and LQKENI. V dropped 0 bases and J dropped 7 bases, with 10 bases sitting between them. The CDR3 sequence is 15 residues long. In DNA form, the CDR3 reads TGTGCCAGCTCACCACCGAGACAGGCAAATTCACCCCTCCACTTT. This sequence encodes CASSPPRQANSPLHF.

The rearrangement uses TRBV4-3 and TRBJ1-2; TRBD1 matches at 7 bases. The CDR3 has 16 residues. The trim removed 0 bases at V and 2 bases at J, leaving 6 bases unmatched. CDR1 is LGHNA and CDR2 is YSLEER in the germline V gene. CDR3 sequence (DNA): TGCGCCAGCAGCCAAGATTGGGACAGTAGAAACTATGGCTACACCTTC. Translation: CASSQDWDSRNYGYTF.

This clone came up a few times. The chain links TRBV27 to TRBJ1-3; 9 bases map to TRBD1. The V and J ends lost 6 bases and 2 bases, in that order; junction bases with no gene match: 8. The CDR3 totals 16 residues. Germline CDR1 is MNHEY and CDR2 is SMNVEV (reference sequence). The CDR3 coding sequence is TGTGCCAGCAGACCCGGGACAGGGAGCGCTGGAAACACCATATATTTT. This encodes CASRPGTGSAGNTIYF.

This clone was observed a single time. The chain joins TRBV6-5 to TRBJ2-5, with 7 bases lining up with TRBD1. V gave up 6 bases and J gave up 2 bases; unmatched junction bases: 3. The germline gives CDR1 MNHEY, CDR2 SVGAGI. This CDR3 is built from 13 residues. CDR3 residues: CASRAQGQETQYF. In DNA form, the CDR3 reads TGTGCCAGCAGGGCACAGGGGCAAGAGACCCAGTACTTC.

Written as DNA, the CDR3 is TGTGCCAGCAGTTACTCGGGGACTTCCGAGCAGTACGTC. Translating it yields CASSYSGTSEQYV. The chain links TRBV6-5 to TRBJ2-7, with D maybe TRBD2 (6 bases). This CDR3 has 13 amino acids. Germline CDR1 and CDR2: MNHEY and SVGAGI. Trimming removed 0 bases from V and 6 bases from J, with 9 bases in between.

V and J are TRBV7-9 and TRBJ2-3; D is possibly TRBD1 (6 bases). Germline values: CDR1 SEHNR, CDR2 FQNEAQ (reference sequence). The CDR3 extends over 16 amino acids. Trimming pared 0 bases from V and 6 bases from J, leaving 16 bases between. The CDR3 DNA reads as TGTGCCAGCAGCTTAGCGCGGCGACAGGCAGGGGATACGCAGTATTTT. It encodes CASSLARRQAGDTQYF.

The genes are TRBV14 and TRBJ1-3, with D uncertain. The length of the CDR3 is 15 residues. The germline V gene encodes CDR1 SGHDN and CDR2 FVKESK. With 0 bases removed from V and 4 bases from J, the gap between germline ends came to 10 bases. CDR3 nucleotide sequence: TGTGCCAGCAGCCAAGATAGGATTAGCGGAAACACCATATATTTT. This codes for CASSQDRISGNTIYF.

The V and J genes are TRBV6-5 and TRBJ1-4; D may be TRBD1 (5 bases). V gave up 6 bases and J gave up 0 bases, with 11 bases separating them. The CDR3 sequence is 15 residues long. The germline gives CDR1 MNHEY, CDR2 SVGAGI. CDR3 DNA: TGTGCCAGCAGGCTGACAGACACAACTAATGAAAAACTGTTTTTT. Protein: CASRLTDTTNEKLFF.

The chain employs TRBV2 and TRBJ2-5; D is unresolved. The CDR3 has 15 amino acids. The ends were cut back, 2 bases at V and 4 bases at J, with 14 bases in the middle. CDR1 SNHLY and CDR2 FYNNEI come from the germline V gene. The DNA of the CDR3 is TGTGCCAGCAGTGAATCATCGGTTTGGGGAGAGACCCAGTACTTC. Amino acids: CASSESSVWGETQYF.

CDR3 DNA: TGTGCCAGCAGCTTTACCCTACCCTTTTTTGCGGGGAGCGTAACCTACGAGCAGTACGTC. Its translation: CASSFTLPFFAGSVTYEQYV. This chain connects TRBV7-3 to TRBJ2-7; TRBD2 is a possible D gene (6 bases). CDR1 is SGHTA and CDR2 is FQGTGA in the germline V gene. The ends were cut back, 3 bases at V and 2 bases at J, with 29 bases in the middle. CDR3 length: 20 amino acids.

This rearrangement joins TRBV18 to TRBJ2-7; D is possibly TRBD1 or TRBD2 (5 bases each). Per the germline V gene, CDR1 is KGHSH and CDR2 is LQKENI. Trimming took 6 bases from V and 5 from J, leaving 14 bases between them. The CDR3 has 13 amino acids. CDR3 in amino acids: CASSPTGRNEQYV. The CDR3 DNA is TGTGCCAGCTCGCCGACGGGACGGAACGAGCAGTACGTC.

V is TRBV12-2 and J is TRBJ2-7; TRBD1 is the table's D call and was not checked against the DNA. TRBV12-2 is assigned pseudogene status. The CDR3 spans 12 residues. The CDR3 protein is CAGRQGSYEQYV. DNA for the CDR3: TGTGCAGGCCGTCAGGGCTCCTACGAGCAGTACGTC.

This clone was seen a single time. The chain recombines TRBV12-3 or TRBV12-4 with TRBJ1-1; tentatively, D is TRBD1 (5 bases). The CDR3 sequence is 13 residues long. V shed 6 bases and J shed 4 bases, with 12 bases lying between them. CDR3 bases: TGTGCCAGCAGGCCACAGGTGGGCACTGAAGCTTTCTTT. Encoded protein: CASRPQVGTEAFF.